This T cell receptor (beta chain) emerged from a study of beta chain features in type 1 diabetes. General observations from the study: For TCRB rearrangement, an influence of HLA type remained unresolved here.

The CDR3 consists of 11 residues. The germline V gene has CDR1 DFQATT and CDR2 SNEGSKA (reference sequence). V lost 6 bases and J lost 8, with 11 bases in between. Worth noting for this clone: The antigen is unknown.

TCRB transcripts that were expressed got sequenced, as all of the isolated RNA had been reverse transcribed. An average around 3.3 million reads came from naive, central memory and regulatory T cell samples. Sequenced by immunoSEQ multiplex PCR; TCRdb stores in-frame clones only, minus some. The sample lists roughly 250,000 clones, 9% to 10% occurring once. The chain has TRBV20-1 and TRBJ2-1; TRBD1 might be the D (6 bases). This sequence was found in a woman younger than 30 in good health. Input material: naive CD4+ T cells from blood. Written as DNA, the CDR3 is TGCAGTGCGAACAGGGTGGATGAGCAGTTCTTC. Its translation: CSANRVDEQFF.